Shown below are 29 T cell receptor beta chains from a single sample sequenced in a study of blood T cell repertoires in COVID-19. Generated by immunoSEQ multiplex PCR, the TCRdb table keeps only in-frame clones and is missing some. This table has 90,000 to 110,000 clones, about nine tenths appearing once. The sequencing sample was made of peripheral blood. These receptors originate from a human donor in a cohort sampled during active COVID-19.

The V gene is TRBV2, the J gene TRBJ2-7, with 9 bases aligning to TRBD1. V was pared by 2 bases and J by 5 bases, with 4 bases of the junction left unmatched. This CDR3 region has 14 residues. Looked up from germline, CDR1 is SNHLY and CDR2 is FYNNEI. The CDR3 DNA follows: TGTGCCAGCAGTGAACGGACAGGGGACCACGAGCAGTACTTC. This gives the protein CASSERTGDHEQYF.

DNA of the CDR3: TGTGCCACCAGTGATTCCACCGGGACAGGGGGTACTGAAGCTTTCTTT. Its protein product is CATSDSTGTGGTEAFF. This rearrangement joins TRBV24-1 to TRBJ1-1; 11 bases are a match to TRBD1. The CDR3 contains 16 residues. The germline V gene encodes CDR1 KGHDR and CDR2 SFDVKD. The V and J ends lost 2 bases and 5 bases, in that order; junction bases with no gene match: 6.

This chain links TRBV4-2 with TRBJ2-2; 10 nucleotides align to TRBD2. Trimming took 6 bases from V and 4 from J; bases not matched to a gene: 5. The CDR3 contains 15 residues. Germline V gene data show CDR1 as LGHNA and CDR2 as YNFKEQ. The CDR3 is CASRGLAGATGELFF. The DNA of the CDR3 is TGTGCCAGCAGGGGGCTAGCGGGAGCCACCGGGGAGCTGTTTTTT.

This clone was detected a few times. V usage is TRBV6-6 and J usage is TRBJ1-2, with TRBD1 matching 8 bases. Unmatched junction bases numbered 13, after V lost 7 bases and J lost 6 bases. Germline CDR1 is MNHNY and CDR2 is SVGAGI (reference sequence). This CDR3 contains 15 residues. The CDR3 region is CASTDRGEGVDGYTF. For the CDR3, the DNA is TGTGCCAGCACCGACAGGGGCGAGGGAGTAGATGGCTACACCTTC.

This clone came up a few times. The CDR3 reads CASSHPRRTAQETQYF. The DNA for the CDR3 is TGCGCCAGCAGCCACCCGCGACGGACAGCCCAAGAGACCCAGTACTTC. The gene calls are TRBV5-1 and TRBJ2-5, with a weak D call TRBD1 (6 bases). In germline, CDR1 is SGHRS, CDR2 YFSETQ. CDR3 length equals 16 residues. The V end lost 4 bases, the J end lost 1 base, and 17 bases lay between the germline ends.

The chain recombines TRBV4-2 with TRBJ2-2; TRBD2 matches 15 bases. Trimming cost V 3 bases and J 7 bases; bases outside gene matches: 12. This CDR3 is 19 amino acids long. Germline-derived CDR1 and CDR2 are LGHNA and YNFKEQ. The CDR3 DNA is TGTGCCAGCAGCCAGTTTCTCCCGGGGACTAGCGGGGGGAGCGGGGAGCTGTTTTTT. This gives the protein CASSQFLPGTSGGSGELFF.

As DNA, the CDR3 is TGCAGCGTTGTTCGTCAGGGGGCTAACACCGGGGAGCTGTTTTTT. This gives the protein CSVVRQGANTGELFF. The J gene is TRBJ2-2, the V gene TRBV29-1; 8 bases map to TRBD1. This CDR3 is built from 15 residues. Trimming cost V 4 bases and J 2 bases; bases outside gene matches: 6. Germline V gene sequence: CDR1 SQVTM, CDR2 ANQGSEA.

This chain uses TRBV6-4 with TRBJ2-2; tentatively, D is TRBD1 (6 bases). The CDR3 covers 18 residues. The germline gives CDR1 MRHNA, CDR2 SNTAGT. Trimming stripped 6 bases from V and 2 bases from J, with 22 bases between. As DNA, the CDR3 is TGTGCCAGCAGCAATACAGTAGGGGGATCAATTAACACCGGGGAGCTGTTTTTT. As protein: CASSNTVGGSINTGELFF.

The V call is TRBV18, the J call TRBJ2-1; 12 bases fit TRBD2. Germline V gene data show CDR1 as KGHSH and CDR2 as LQKENI. V dropped 3 bases and J dropped 8; count of bases not matched to a gene: 8. The CDR3 runs 16 residues. CDR3 sequence: CASSPILAGGRDEQFF. CDR3 sequence (DNA): TGTGCCAGCTCACCTATTCTAGCGGGAGGGCGTGATGAGCAGTTCTTC.

This clone qualifies as medium-sized. The chain joins TRBV20-1 to TRBJ2-2; 8 nucleotides line up with TRBD2. The CDR3 spans 14 residues. The trim removed 3 bases at V and 6 bases at J, leaving 6 bases unmatched. CDR1 and CDR2 from the germline V gene are DFQATT and SNEGSKA (reference sequence). Written as DNA, the CDR3 is TGCAGTGCTAGTTCGGGGGGGGACGCCGGGGAGCTGTTTTTT. Translating gives CSASSGGDAGELFF.

The gene calls are TRBV12-3 or TRBV12-4 and TRBJ2-7, with TRBD1 matching over 7 bases. Unmatched junction bases numbered 5, after V lost 3 bases and J lost 6 bases. The CDR3 covers 13 residues. CDR3: CASSFRAGGEQYF. CDR3 DNA sequence: TGTGCCAGCAGTTTCCGGGCAGGGGGCGAGCAGTACTTC.

The chain employs TRBV11-2 and TRBJ2-7, with unresolved D. Trimming stripped 0 bases from V and 6 bases from J, with 9 bases between. The germline V gene has CDR1 SGHAT and CDR2 FQNNGV. The CDR3 covers 13 residues. The CDR3 loop reads CASSLDSSREQYF. CDR3 in DNA: TGTGCCAGCAGCTTAGATTCGAGTCGCGAGCAGTACTTC.

This clone was recorded only once. The V and J genes are TRBV6-5 and TRBJ1-2, with D possibly being TRBD1 (5 bases). V lost 7 bases, J lost 4 bases, and 13 bases lay in between. Germline CDR1 reads MNHEY; CDR2 reads SVGAGI. The CDR3 has 13 residues. CDR3: CASTDGGGYGYTF. The CDR3 coding sequence is TGTGCCAGCACCGACGGGGGGGGCTATGGCTACACCTTC.

This rearrangement joins TRBV7-8 to TRBJ1-6, with D possibly matching TRBD1 (6 bases). In germline, CDR1 is SGHVS, CDR2 FQNEAQ. V lost 4 bases and J lost 14, with 15 bases in between. The CDR3 is 13 residues long. CDR3 in amino acids: CASSSGGGGSLHF. The CDR3 bases are TGTGCCAGCAGCTCTGGGGGCGGTGGGTCCCTCCACTTT.

V gene TRBV4-2 combines with J gene TRBJ1-2; D is possibly TRBD1 (6 bases). Germline loops: CDR1 LGHNA, CDR2 YNFKEQ. The germline V and J ends were trimmed by 0 bases and 2 bases, with 16 bases remaining between them. This CDR3 spans 17 amino acids. CDR3 sequence reads: CASSQDPTGGGNYGYTF. The CDR3 coding sequence is TGTGCCAGCAGCCAAGATCCTACGGGAGGGGGAAACTATGGCTACACCTTC.

The rearrangement joins TRBV7-2 to TRBJ2-2; weak D call: TRBD2 (6 bases). The CDR3 totals 16 residues. The germline V gene encodes CDR1 SGHTA and CDR2 FQGNSA. The V end lost 2 bases, the J end lost 0 bases, and 10 bases lay between the germline ends. CDR3 residues: CASSLFGGSNTGELFF. The CDR3 DNA reads as TGTGCCAGCAGCTTATTCGGGGGATCGAACACCGGGGAGCTGTTTTTT. The full variable domain, its missing parts supplied by reference TRBV7-2 and TRBJ2-2, is GAGVSQSPSNKVTEKGKDVELRCDPISGHTALYWYRQSLGQGLEFLIYFQGNSAPDKSGLPSDRFSAERTGGSVSTLTIQRTQQEDSAVYLCASSLFGGSNTGELFFGEGSRLTVL.

The V gene is TRBV11-2, the J gene TRBJ2-1, with D tentatively TRBD2 (5 bases). Trimming took off 5 bases at V and 4 bases at J, with 15 bases between the two ends. The CDR3 length is 15 residues. Germline V gene sequence: CDR1 SGHAT, CDR2 FQNNGV. As DNA, the CDR3 is TGTGCCAGCAGCCTATCCGGGCGGGCTTACAATGAGCAGTTCTTC. Protein: CASSLSGRAYNEQFF. Combining the CDR3 with reference TRBV11-2 and TRBJ2-1 gives the whole variable domain EAGVAQSPRYKIIEKRQSVAFWCNPISGHATLYWYQQILGQGPKLLIQFQNNGVVDDSQLPKDRFSAERLKGVDSTLKIQPAKLEDSAVYLCASSLSGRAYNEQFFGPGTRLTVL.

The chain is built from TRBV7-8 and TRBJ2-5; TRBD2 matches at 9 bases. V shed 5 bases and J 5 bases; nucleotides not matched to a gene: 12. CDR3 length equals 16 residues. The germline V gene has CDR1 SGHVS and CDR2 FQNEAQ. DNA for the CDR3: TGTGCCAGCAGCCCGGGGGCTAGCGGGGTTGCGGAGACCCAGTACTTC. This translates into CASSPGASGVAETQYF.

The chain has TRBV19 and TRBJ2-7; tentative D call: TRBD2 (7 bases). The CDR3 has 13 amino acids. The germline V gene encodes CDR1 LNHDA and CDR2 SQIVND (reference sequence). Trimming shortened V by 7 bases and J by 3 bases, and 13 bases separated the two germline ends. This CDR3 is CASTSGGLYEQYF. CDR3 nucleotide sequence: TGTGCCAGTACCTCGGGGGGCCTCTACGAGCAGTACTTC.

This sequence joins TRBV12-3 or TRBV12-4 and TRBJ2-2; the D is unclear. The length of the CDR3 is 13 residues. CDR3 sequence (DNA): TGTGGCCAGTTGAAGAGGTCCACCGGGGAGCTGTTTTTT. It encodes CGQLKRSTGELFF.

DNA for the CDR3: TGTGCCAGCAGCCAGGACCTACTAGCGGGAGAGGGGATAGCCAAAAACATTCAGTACTTC. Translated, it gives CASSQDLLAGEGIAKNIQYF. The genes are TRBV4-2 and TRBJ2-4, with TRBD2 identical over 11 bases. Looked up from germline, CDR1 is LGHNA and CDR2 is YNFKEQ. The CDR3 is 20 residues long. The V and J ends lost 3 bases and 0 bases, in that order; junction bases with no gene match: 13.

CDR3 in DNA: TGTGCCAGCAGTTTTAGGCTCCAGGCCCAGTACTTC. This sequence encodes CASSFRLQAQYF. The rearrangement links TRBV12-3 or TRBV12-4 to TRBJ2-5; D call uncertain. Trimming took 3 bases from V and 9 from J, leaving 11 bases between them. The CDR3 length is 12 residues.

Concerning this clone itself: This sample also contains other DNA sequences that code for the same CDR3. The V call is TRBV7-3, the J call TRBJ2-1, with 13 bases that match TRBD2. This CDR3 has 15 residues. The ends lost 1 base at V and 10 bases at J; junction bases unmatched: 4. Germline CDR1 reads SGHTA; CDR2 reads FQGTGA. CDR3 in amino acids: CASSLKLAGGGEQFF. The CDR3 coding sequence is TGTGCCAGCAGCTTAAAACTAGCGGGGGGGGGAGAGCAGTTCTTC.

The V and J genes are TRBV7-3 and TRBJ2-7; 8 nucleotides agree with TRBD1. CDR1 is SGHTA and CDR2 is FQGTGA in the germline V gene. V lost 2 bases, J lost 6 bases, and 6 bases stayed unmatched. The CDR3 runs 14 residues. CDR3 loop: CASSLPGQAAEQYF. CDR3 DNA: TGTGCCAGCAGCTTACCGGGACAGGCGGCCGAGCAGTACTTC.

The count of this clone is one. The J gene is TRBJ2-7, the V gene TRBV19, with 9 positions matching TRBD2. Germline V gene lookup returns CDR1 LNHDA and CDR2 SQIVND (reference sequence). The CDR3 loop spans 13 amino acids. V shed 9 bases and J 2 bases; nucleotides not matched to a gene: 5. This chain's CDR3 is CARRLAATYEQYF. Here the CDR3 DNA reads TGTGCCAGGCGACTAGCGGCAACCTACGAGCAGTACTTC. Full variable domain (missing parts from reference TRBV19 and TRBJ2-7): DGGITQSPKYLFRKEGQNVTLSCEQNLNHDAMYWYRQDPGQGLRLIYYSQIVNDFQKGDIAEGYSVSREKKESFPLTVTSAQKNPTAFYLCARRLAATYEQYFGPGTRLTVT.

V gene TRBV5-6 combines with J gene TRBJ1-6; TRBD1 matches at 8 bases. V shed 5 bases, J shed 9 bases, and the junction held 10 bases outside the gene matches. This CDR3 contains 15 residues. Germline-derived CDR1 and CDR2 are SGHDT and YYEEEE. The CDR3, as DNA: TGTGCCAGCAGGACCCGGGACAGGAGGCGTTCACCCCTCCACTTT. Translation: CASRTRDRRRSPLHF.

The genes are TRBV28 and TRBJ2-1; D perhaps matches TRBD2 (6 bases). This CDR3 comprises 15 residues. Trimming left V 5 bases short and J 2 bases short, with 13 bases between. Germline V gives CDR1 MDHEN, CDR2 SYDVKM. In DNA form, the CDR3 reads TGTGCCAGCAGTCCTCCGGGAGCAGCCTACAATGAGCAGTTCTTC. Translating gives CASSPPGAAYNEQFF.

The chain couples TRBV18 to TRBJ1-6; TRBD1 might be the D (5 bases). The CDR3 extends over 15 amino acids. The V end lost 3 bases, the J end lost 7 bases, and 13 bases lay between the germline ends. CDR1 and CDR2 (germline): KGHSH, LQKENI. CDR3 DNA: TGTGCCAGCTCACCCCCCGGGGGTGTCAATTCACCCCTCCACTTT. Its protein product is CASSPPGGVNSPLHF.

The chain recombines TRBV7-9 with TRBJ2-7, with 8 bases matching TRBD1. Trimming took 1 base from V and 2 from J; bases not matched to a gene: 10. This CDR3 has 17 amino acids. CDR1 SEHNR and CDR2 FQNEAQ come from the germline V gene (reference sequence). CDR3 DNA sequence: TGTGCCAGCAGCTTAGAGAGGTCCACAGGGGGTCCCTACGAGCAGTACTTC. This codes for CASSLERSTGGPYEQYF.